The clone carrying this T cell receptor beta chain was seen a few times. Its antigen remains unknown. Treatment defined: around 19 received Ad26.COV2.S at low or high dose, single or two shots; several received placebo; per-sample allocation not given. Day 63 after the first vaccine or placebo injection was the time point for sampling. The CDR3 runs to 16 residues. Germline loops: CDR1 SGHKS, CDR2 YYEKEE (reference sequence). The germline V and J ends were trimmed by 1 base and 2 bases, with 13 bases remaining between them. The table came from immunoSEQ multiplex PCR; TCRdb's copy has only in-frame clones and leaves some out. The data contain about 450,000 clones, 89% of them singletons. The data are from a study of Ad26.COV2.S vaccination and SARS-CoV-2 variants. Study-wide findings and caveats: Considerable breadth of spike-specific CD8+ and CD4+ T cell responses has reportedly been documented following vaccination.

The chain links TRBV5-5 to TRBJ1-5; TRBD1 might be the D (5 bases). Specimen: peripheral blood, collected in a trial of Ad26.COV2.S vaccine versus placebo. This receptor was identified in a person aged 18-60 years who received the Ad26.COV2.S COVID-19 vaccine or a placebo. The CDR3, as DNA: TGTGCCAGCAGCTTGATAGGGGACGGTCGCAATCAGCCCCAGCATTTT. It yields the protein CASSLIGDGRNQPQHF.